This T cell receptor (beta chain) was documented in a study of PD-1 blockade in classical Hodgkin lymphoma. Details on this clone: Antigen specificity is unknown.

Brentuximab vedotin exposure varied, and every patient relapsed after autologous stem cell transplantation. Complete response, partial response or progressive disease made up the best responses. The CDR3 contains 17 residues. Germline assignment: CDR1 SGHTA and CDR2 FQGTGA. Deletions cut 2 bases from V and 5 bases from J, with 21 bases between. Study-level points and caveats: By C4D1, diversity of CD4+ TCRs had risen significantly, whereas that of CD8+ TCRs had not.

This table comes from immunoSEQ multiplex PCR, and its TCRdb copy is limited to in-frame clones, with some not included. The sample has approximately 100,000 clones; around nine tenths are singletons. The sample in question was peripheral blood mononuclear cells (PBMCs), obtained before the second cycle of nivolumab. The receptor was derived from a human donor with classical Hodgkin lymphoma. This chain joins TRBV7-3 and TRBJ2-5; perhaps TRBD2 as D (6 bases). The CDR3, as DNA: TGTGCCAGCAGCTTACACGGGGGACTTCTGGAGGGGGAGACCCAGTACTTC. It yields the protein CASSLHGGLLEGETQYF.